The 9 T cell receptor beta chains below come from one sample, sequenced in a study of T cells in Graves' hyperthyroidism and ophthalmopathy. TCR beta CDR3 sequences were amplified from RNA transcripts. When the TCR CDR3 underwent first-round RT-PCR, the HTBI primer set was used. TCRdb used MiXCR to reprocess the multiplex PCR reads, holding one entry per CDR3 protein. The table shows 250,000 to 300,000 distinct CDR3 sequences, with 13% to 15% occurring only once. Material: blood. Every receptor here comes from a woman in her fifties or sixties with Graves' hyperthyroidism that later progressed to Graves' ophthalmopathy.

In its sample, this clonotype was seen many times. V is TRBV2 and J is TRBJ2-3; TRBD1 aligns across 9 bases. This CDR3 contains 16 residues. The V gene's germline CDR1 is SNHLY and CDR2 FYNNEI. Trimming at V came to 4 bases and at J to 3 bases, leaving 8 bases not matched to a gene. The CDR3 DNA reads TGTGCCAGCAGTGTGGGGGGACAGGGTGGAACAGATACGCAGTATTTT. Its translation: CASSVGGQGGTDTQYF.

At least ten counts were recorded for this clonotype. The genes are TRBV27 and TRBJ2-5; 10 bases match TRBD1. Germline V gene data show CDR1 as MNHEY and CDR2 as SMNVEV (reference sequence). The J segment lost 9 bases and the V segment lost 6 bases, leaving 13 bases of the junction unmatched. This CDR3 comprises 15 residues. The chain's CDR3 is CASSFEGQGQRAQYF. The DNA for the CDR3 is TGTGCCAGCAGCTTCGAGGGACAGGGGCAAAGGGCCCAGTACTTC.

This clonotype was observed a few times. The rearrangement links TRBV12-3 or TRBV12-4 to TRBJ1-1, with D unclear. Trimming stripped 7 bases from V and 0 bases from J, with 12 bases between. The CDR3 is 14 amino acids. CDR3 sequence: CASTLGLMNTEAFF. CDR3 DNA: TGTGCCAGCACCCTCGGGCTGATGAACACTGAAGCTTTCTTT.

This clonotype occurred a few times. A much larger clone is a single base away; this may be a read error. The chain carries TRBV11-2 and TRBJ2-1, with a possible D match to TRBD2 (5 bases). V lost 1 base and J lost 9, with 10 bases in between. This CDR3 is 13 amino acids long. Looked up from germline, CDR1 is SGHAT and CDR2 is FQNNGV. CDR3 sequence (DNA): TGTGCCAGCAGCTTAGGCGGGTGGCGTGAGCAGTTCTTC. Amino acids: CASSLGGWREQFF.

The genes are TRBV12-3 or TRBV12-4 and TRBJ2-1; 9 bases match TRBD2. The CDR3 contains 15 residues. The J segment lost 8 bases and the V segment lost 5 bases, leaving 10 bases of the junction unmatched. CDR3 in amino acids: CASSLAGGPLDEQFF. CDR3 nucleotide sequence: TGTGCCAGCAGTCTCGCGGGAGGGCCCTTGGATGAGCAGTTCTTC.

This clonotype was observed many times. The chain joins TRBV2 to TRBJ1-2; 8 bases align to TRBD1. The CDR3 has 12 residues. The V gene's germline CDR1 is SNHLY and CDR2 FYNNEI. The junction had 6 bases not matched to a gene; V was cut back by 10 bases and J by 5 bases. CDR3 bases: TGTGCCACCAACGGACAGGGTTATGGCTACACCTTC. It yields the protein CATNGQGYGYTF.

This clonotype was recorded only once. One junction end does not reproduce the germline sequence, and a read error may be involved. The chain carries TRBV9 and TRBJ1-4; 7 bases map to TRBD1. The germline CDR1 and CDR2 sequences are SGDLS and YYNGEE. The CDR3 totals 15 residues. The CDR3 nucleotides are TGTGCCAGCAGCGGAAGGGGGCAGGCCTATGAAAAACTGCTTTTT. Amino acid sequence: CASSGRGQAYEKLLF.

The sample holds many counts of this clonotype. The CDR3 DNA reads TGTGCCTGGAGAGGGGCAACAGGGGCCGGTCAGCCCCAGCATTTT. It codes for CAWRGATGAGQPQHF. The chain recombines TRBV30 with TRBJ1-5, with TRBD1 identical over 7 bases. V lost 3 bases and J lost 6; bases outside the gene matches: 11. Germline CDR1 GTSNPN, CDR2 SVGIG (reference sequence). CDR3 length: 15 residues.

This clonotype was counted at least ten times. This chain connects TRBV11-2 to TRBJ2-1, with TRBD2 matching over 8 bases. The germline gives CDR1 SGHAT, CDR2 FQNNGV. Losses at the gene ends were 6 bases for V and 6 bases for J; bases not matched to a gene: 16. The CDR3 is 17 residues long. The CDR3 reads CASSRHGWREDPNEQFF. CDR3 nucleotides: TGTGCCAGCAGTCGACACGGGTGGCGGGAGGATCCCAATGAGCAGTTCTTC.